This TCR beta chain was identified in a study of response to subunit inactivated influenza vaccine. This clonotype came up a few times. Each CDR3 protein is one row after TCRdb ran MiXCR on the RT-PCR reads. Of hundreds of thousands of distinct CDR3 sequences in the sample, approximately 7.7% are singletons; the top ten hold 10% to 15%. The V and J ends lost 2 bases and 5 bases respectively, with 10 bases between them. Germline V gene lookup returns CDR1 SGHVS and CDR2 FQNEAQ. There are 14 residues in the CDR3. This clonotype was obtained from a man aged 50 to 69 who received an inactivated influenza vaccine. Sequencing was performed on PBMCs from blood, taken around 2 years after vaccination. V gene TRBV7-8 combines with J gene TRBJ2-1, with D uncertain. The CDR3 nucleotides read TGTGCCAGCAGCTTACTAGGAACCCACAATGAGCAGTTCTTC. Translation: CASSLLGTHNEQFF.